These 7 T cell receptor beta chains originate from one sample sequenced in a study of T cell clonotyping in hematopoietic cell transplantation. Clones were sequenced by immunoSEQ multiplex PCR, and TCRdb holds only the in-frame ones, with some missing. The sample consists of approximately 12,000 clones, roughly nine tenths of them appearing once. Material: peripheral blood mononuclear cells. The source of these receptors is a human donor who either received an allogeneic hematopoietic cell transplant for a myeloid malignancy or was a related donor (not recorded which). Some clones in this sample may be carry-over from other donors' samples.

The chain is built from TRBV29-1 and TRBJ2-4; 7 bases map to TRBD1. This CDR3 is built from 15 residues. Trimming at V came to 1 base and at J to 6 bases, leaving 9 bases not matched to a gene. Germline V gives CDR1 SQVTM, CDR2 ANQGSEA. For the CDR3, the DNA is TGCAGCGTTGAAGGATGGACAGGCGACTTAAACATTCAGTACTTC. Its protein product is CSVEGWTGDLNIQYF.

V and J are TRBV27 and TRBJ2-7; 7 bases line up with TRBD2. The V and J ends lost 6 bases and 2 bases, in that order; junction bases with no gene match: 16. Germline V gene data show CDR1 as MNHEY and CDR2 as SMNVEV (reference sequence). The CDR3 has 17 residues. The CDR3: CASRNSALAGITYEQYF. DNA for the CDR3: TGTGCCAGCAGGAATTCTGCCTTAGCGGGTATAACCTACGAGCAGTACTTC.

The rearrangement uses TRBV7-8 and TRBJ1-1, with D perhaps TRBD1 (6 bases). CDR3 length equals 16 residues. Germline V gene data show CDR1 as SGHVS and CDR2 as FQNEAQ. Trimming took 3 bases from V and 2 from J, leaving 16 bases between them. The CDR3 loop is CASSLFTGHLNTEAFF. The CDR3 DNA follows: TGTGCCAGCAGCTTGTTTACGGGACACCTTAACACTGAAGCTTTCTTT.

Here the CDR3 reads CASSSFGGRAASEQYF. As DNA, the CDR3 is TGTGCCAGCAGCTCTTTTGGGGGCAGGGCCGCGTCAGAGCAGTACTTC. The rearrangement joins TRBV7-9 to TRBJ2-7; possible D gene TRBD1, 6 bases. CDR1 and CDR2 from the germline V gene are SEHNR and FQNEAQ (reference sequence). This CDR3 is 16 amino acids long. Trimming removed 4 bases from V and 7 bases from J, with 23 bases in between.

J is TRBJ1-1 and V is TRBV9, with 12 bases fitting TRBD1. The germline gives CDR1 SGDLS, CDR2 YYNGEE. The V segment lost 4 bases and the J segment 5 bases; nucleotides outside the gene matches: 9. The CDR3 consists of 16 residues. CDR3 coding DNA: TGTGCCAGCAGCAAGGGACAGGGGGCTCGGTGGACTGAAGCTTTCTTT. It yields the protein CASSKGQGARWTEAFF.

The chain combines TRBV7-9 with TRBJ1-1; no reliable D call. V lost 4 bases to trimming and J lost 2 bases, with 14 bases between them. Germline-derived CDR1 and CDR2 are SEHNR and FQNEAQ (reference sequence). The CDR3 is 15 amino acids. The CDR3 loop reads CASSYGGSYNTEAFF. CDR3 in DNA: TGTGCCAGCAGCTACGGCGGGAGCTACAACACTGAAGCTTTCTTT.

The chain carries TRBV7-9 and TRBJ2-7, with unresolved D. Trimming shortened V by 3 bases and J by 2 bases, and 11 bases separated the two germline ends. The CDR3 is 14 residues long. Germline-derived CDR1 and CDR2 are SEHNR and FQNEAQ (reference sequence). CDR3: CASSFIDRAYEQYF. CDR3 bases: TGTGCCAGCAGCTTCATTGATCGAGCCTACGAGCAGTACTTC.